This section outlines one TCR beta chain sequence together with its context. Antigen unknown. CDR3 size: 11 residues. Trimming removed 5 bases at V and 6 bases at J, with 8 bases between. Germline CDR1 GTSNPN, CDR2 SVGIG (reference sequence). The sample originates from a study of T cell responses to AZD1222 COVID-19 vaccine. The protocol was immunoSEQ multiplex PCR, while the TCRdb copy is restricted to in-frame clones and leaves out a portion. Of tens of thousands of clones listed, approximately 90% are singletons. Study findings and constraints: In the spike-specific TCR repertoire, nearly half reportedly target unmutated variant regions.

This clonotype originated in an adult in good health. The source material was peripheral blood, sampled on day 0 of MenACWY control vaccination. This chain uses TRBV30 with TRBJ1-5; tentative D call: TRBD1 (6 bases). DNA for the CDR3: TGTGCCTGGGGAGGGGGTCAGCCCCAGCATTTT. Amino acids: CAWGGGQPQHF. Using reference TRBV30 and TRBJ1-5 for the parts outside the CDR3, the full variable domain is SQTIHQWPATLVQPVGSPLSLECTVEGTSNPNLYWYRQAAGRGLQLLFYSVGIGQISSEVPQNLSASRPQDRQFILSSKKLLLSDSGFYLCAWGGGQPQHFGDGTRLSIL.